A selection of T cell receptor beta chains follows, all from one sample in a study of shared clonotypes between healthy human individuals. Profiling relied on immunoSEQ multiplex PCR, and the TCRdb table lists in-frame clones only, not all of them. The sample contains 950,000 to 1,300,000 clones, around 76% of which appear only once. The source material was memory CD4+ T cells sorted from blood. Receptors were obtained from a man aged 18-30 years in good health. Both conserved end residues are part of each CDR3. A D gene is named only where the DNA matches it firmly. The size field is filled for only some rows; it gives once, few, many or a size class.

d_gene	abundance	v_gene	j_gene	CDR3aa	CDR3nt
.	.	TRBV6-5	TRBJ2-7	CATTGLGYEQYF	TGTGCCACGACGGGACTTGGATACGAGCAGTACTTC
.	.	TRBV9	TRBJ2-1	CASTSGVSSYNEQFF	TGTGCCAGCACCTCCGGGGTGAGCTCCTACAATGAGCAGTTCTTC
TRBD1	.	TRBV6-6	TRBJ1-3	CASMHGTGFSGNTIYF	TGTGCCAGCATGCATGGGACAGGGTTCTCTGGAAACACCATATATTTT
TRBD1	few	TRBV19	TRBJ1-6	CASTPTGVDSPLHF	TGTGCCAGTACCCCCACAGGGGTTGATTCACCCCTCCACTTT
.	.	TRBV2	TRBJ1-2	CASSEGSMGYTF	TGTGCCAGCAGTGAAGGGAGCATGGGCTACACCTTC
.	.	TRBV6-4	TRBJ2-5	CASSDSRQTGETQYF	TGTGCCAGCAGTGACTCTAGACAGACTGGAGAGACCCAGTACTTC
TRBD1	.	TRBV30	TRBJ1-5	CAWSFPSDRGRRHNQPQHF	TGTGCCTGGAGTTTTCCTAGCGACAGGGGACGGAGGCACAATCAGCCCCAGCATTTT
.	.	TRBV6-1	TRBJ1-4	CASSEQATDEKLFF	TGTGCCAGCAGTGAACAGGCAACGGATGAAAAACTGTTTTTT
.	.	TRBV29-1	TRBJ2-4	CSVEGSKNIQYF	TGCAGCGTTGAGGGGTCCAAAAACATTCAGTACTTC
.	.	TRBV23-1	TRBJ2-2	CASSQGGELFF	TGCGCCAGCAGTCAGGGCGGGGAGCTGTTTTTT
TRBD1	.	TRBV19	TRBJ2-1	CASSRQGPYNEQFF	TGTGCCAGTAGTAGACAGGGTCCCTACAATGAGCAGTTCTTC
TRBD2	.	TRBV7-8	TRBJ2-3	CASSLGLAGTDTQYF	TGTGCCAGCAGCCTCGGACTAGCGGGCACAGATACGCAGTATTTT
.	.	TRBV30	TRBJ1-3	CAWGQSSGNTIYF	TGTGCCTGGGGACAGTCCTCTGGAAACACCATATATTTT
.	.	TRBV2	TRBJ2-7	CASMSRDTSYEQYF	TGTGCCAGCATGTCCCGGGACACATCCTACGAGCAGTACTTC
.	many	TRBV19	TRBJ2-2	CATTRGRDTGELFF	TGTGCCACAACGAGGGGGAGGGACACCGGGGAGCTGTTTTTT
TRBD1	.	TRBV5-6	TRBJ1-2	CASRFGQGASNYGYTF	TGTGCCAGCAGATTCGGACAGGGGGCTTCTAACTATGGCTACACCTTC
TRBD1	.	TRBV4-1	TRBJ2-1	CASSQASGTGKDGEQFF	TGCGCCAGCAGCCAAGCCTCCGGGACAGGGAAAGATGGTGAGCAGTTCTTC
.	.	TRBV7-2	TRBJ1-3	CASSLEGTRTRNTIYF	TGTGCCAGCAGCTTAGAGGGCACTCGTACCCGAAACACCATATATTTT
.	.	TRBV6-6	TRBJ1-1	CASRPGGFGTEAFF	TGTGCCAGCAGGCCCGGAGGTTTTGGAACTGAAGCTTTCTTT
TRBD1	.	TRBV2	TRBJ1-2	CASRQGAQTNYGYTF	TGTGCCAGCAGACAGGGGGCCCAAACTAACTATGGCTACACCTTC
.	.	TRBV6-5	TRBJ2-2	CASSRWGELFF	TGTGCCAGCAGCCGCTGGGGGGAGCTGTTTTTT
.	.	TRBV28	TRBJ2-7	CATLTSLNTYEQYF	TGTGCTACCCTAACTAGCCTAAATACCTACGAGCAGTACTTC
.	.	TRBV5-6	TRBJ1-4	CASSQRTGTYEKLFF	TGTGCCAGCAGCCAGCGAACCGGGACGTATGAAAAACTGTTTTTT
.	.	TRBV5-1	TRBJ1-2	CASSRELPINYGYTF	TGCGCCAGCAGCCGGGAACTTCCAATTAACTATGGCTACACCTTC
.	.	TRBV6-1	TRBJ2-7	CASSELVKGEYF	TGTGCCAGCAGTGAATTGGTTAAAGGGGAGTACTTC
.	.	TRBV7-2	TRBJ1-5	CASSLTVFQPQHF	TGTGCCAGCAGCTTAACGGTCTTTCAGCCCCAGCATTTT
.	.	TRBV2	TRBJ2-7	CASSDVGAEEQYF	TGTGCCAGCAGTGACGTGGGGGCTGAGGAGCAGTACTTC
.	.	TRBV12-5	TRBJ1-3	CASGFDTTGNTIYF	TGTGCTAGTGGTTTCGACACAACTGGAAACACCATATATTTT
.	.	TRBV7-9	TRBJ1-1	CASSLTHGGYTEAFF	TGTGCCAGCAGCTTAACCCACGGGGGGTACACTGAAGCTTTCTTT
.	.	TRBV5-1	TRBJ2-5	CASSLDIGGTTQATQYF	TGCGCCAGCAGCTTGGATATAGGTGGGACAACCCAAGCGACCCAGTACTTC
.	few	TRBV10-2	TRBJ2-1	CASSGHNEQFF	TGCGCCAGCAGTGGCCACAATGAGCAGTTCTTC
.	.	TRBV30	TRBJ2-1	CAWSALNEQFF	TGTGCCTGGAGTGCTCTTAATGAGCAGTTCTTC
.	.	TRBV7-9	TRBJ2-2	CASSSNDPTGELFF	TGTGCCAGCAGCTCCAACGACCCCACCGGGGAGCTGTTTTTT
TRBD1	.	TRBV4-3	TRBJ1-1	CASSQVRTGDMNTEAFF	TGCGCCAGCAGCCAAGTCAGAACAGGGGACATGAACACTGAAGCTTTCTTT
.	.	TRBV10-3	TRBJ2-5	CAISDRGETQYF	TGTGCCATCAGTGATCGGGGAGAGACCCAGTACTTC
TRBD2	.	TRBV18	TRBJ2-1	CASSPGVAGSYNEQFF	TGTGCCAGCTCACCAGGGGTAGCGGGATCCTACAATGAGCAGTTCTTC
.	.	TRBV7-2	TRBJ1-4	CASSLGGREKLFF	TGTGCCAGCAGCTTGGGTGGTCGGGAAAAACTGTTTTTT
.	once	TRBV29-1	TRBJ1-4	CSVGTLNEKLFF	TGCAGCGTGGGGACTCTGAATGAAAAACTGTTTTTT
.	.	TRBV28	TRBJ2-7	CASGIPPGARLDF	TGTGCCAGCGGGATACCTCCCGGCGCCCGCTTGGACTTC
.	.	TRBV19	TRBJ1-1	CASSIVRSGVNTEAFF	TGTGCCAGTAGTATTGTCAGGTCGGGGGTGAACACTGAAGCTTTCTTT
TRBD2	few	TRBV7-2	TRBJ2-3	CASSLGPISGGDTQYF	TGTGCCAGCAGCTTAGGGCCTATTAGCGGGGGAGATACGCAGTATTTT
TRBD2	.	TRBV7-2	TRBJ2-5	CASSLGAGVIETQYF	TGTGCCAGCAGCCTAGGGGCGGGAGTGATAGAGACCCAGTACTTC